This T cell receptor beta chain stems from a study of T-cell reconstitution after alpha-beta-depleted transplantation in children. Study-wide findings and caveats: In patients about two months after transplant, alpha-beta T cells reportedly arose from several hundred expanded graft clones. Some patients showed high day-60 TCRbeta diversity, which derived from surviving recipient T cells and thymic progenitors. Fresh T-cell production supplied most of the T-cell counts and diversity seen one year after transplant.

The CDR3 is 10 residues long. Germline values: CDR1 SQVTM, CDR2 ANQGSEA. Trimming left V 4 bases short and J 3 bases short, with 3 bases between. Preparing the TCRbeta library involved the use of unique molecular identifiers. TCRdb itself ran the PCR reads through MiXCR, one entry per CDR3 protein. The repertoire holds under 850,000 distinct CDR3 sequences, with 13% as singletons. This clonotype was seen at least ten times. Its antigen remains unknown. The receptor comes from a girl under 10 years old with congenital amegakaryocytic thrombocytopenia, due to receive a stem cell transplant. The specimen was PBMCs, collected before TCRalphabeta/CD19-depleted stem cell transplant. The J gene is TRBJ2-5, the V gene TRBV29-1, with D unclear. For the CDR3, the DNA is TGCAGCGTTGTGAAAGAGACCCAGTACTTC. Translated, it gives CSVVKETQYF.